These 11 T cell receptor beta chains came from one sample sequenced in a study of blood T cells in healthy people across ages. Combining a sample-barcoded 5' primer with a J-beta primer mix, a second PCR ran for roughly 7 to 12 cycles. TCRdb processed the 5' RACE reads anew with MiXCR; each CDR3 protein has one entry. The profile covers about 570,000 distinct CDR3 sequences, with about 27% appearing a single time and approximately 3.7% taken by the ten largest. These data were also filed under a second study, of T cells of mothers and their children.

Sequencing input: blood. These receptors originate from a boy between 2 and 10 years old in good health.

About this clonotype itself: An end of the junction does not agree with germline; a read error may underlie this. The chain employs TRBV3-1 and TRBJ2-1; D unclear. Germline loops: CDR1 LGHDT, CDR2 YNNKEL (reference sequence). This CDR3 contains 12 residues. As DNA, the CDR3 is TGTGCTAGCAGCCAGGCTGTGACTGAGCAGTTCTTC. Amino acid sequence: CASSQAVTEQFF.

CDR3 DNA sequence: TGTGCCAGCAGCCAACAAGGTTACAATTCACCCCTCCACTTT. As protein: CASSQQGYNSPLHF. The chain combines TRBV3-1 with TRBJ1-6, with D unresolved. The CDR3 sequence is 14 residues long. The V and J ends lost 2 bases and 7 bases respectively, with 9 bases between them. CDR1 LGHDT and CDR2 YNNKEL come from the germline V gene (reference sequence).

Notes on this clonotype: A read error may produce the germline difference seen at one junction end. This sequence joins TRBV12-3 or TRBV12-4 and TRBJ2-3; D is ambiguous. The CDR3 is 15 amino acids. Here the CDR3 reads CASLRGRLSTDTEYF. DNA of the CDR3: TGTGCCAGCCTGCGCGGCAGGCTTAGCACAGATACGGAGTATTTT.

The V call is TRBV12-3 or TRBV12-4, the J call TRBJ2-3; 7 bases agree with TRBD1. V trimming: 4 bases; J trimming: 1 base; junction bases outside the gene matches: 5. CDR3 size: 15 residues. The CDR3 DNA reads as TGTGCCAGCAGTTCTCCCACAGGGGGCACAGATACGCAGTATTTT. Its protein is CASSSPTGGTDTQYF.

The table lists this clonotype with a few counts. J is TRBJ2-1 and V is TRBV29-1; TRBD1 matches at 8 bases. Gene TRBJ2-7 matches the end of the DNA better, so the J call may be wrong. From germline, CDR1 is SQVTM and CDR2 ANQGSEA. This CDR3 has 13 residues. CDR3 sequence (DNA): TGCAGCGGAAGGACAGGGAATGCCTACGAGCAGTACTTC. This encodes CSGRTGNAYEQYF.

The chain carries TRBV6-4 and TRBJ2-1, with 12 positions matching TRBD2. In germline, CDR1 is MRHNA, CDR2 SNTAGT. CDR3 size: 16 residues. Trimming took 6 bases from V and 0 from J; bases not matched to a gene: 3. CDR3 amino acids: CASSGLAGSSYNEQFF. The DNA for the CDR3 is TGTGCCAGCAGCGGACTAGCGGGGAGCTCCTACAATGAGCAGTTCTTC.

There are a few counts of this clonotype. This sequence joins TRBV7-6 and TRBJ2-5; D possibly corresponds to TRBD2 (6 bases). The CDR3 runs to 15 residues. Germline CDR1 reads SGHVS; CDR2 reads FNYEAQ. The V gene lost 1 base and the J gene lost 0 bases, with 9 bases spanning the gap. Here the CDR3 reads CASSLDLADQETQYF. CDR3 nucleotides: TGTGCCAGCAGCTTAGACTTAGCGGACCAAGAGACCCAGTACTTC. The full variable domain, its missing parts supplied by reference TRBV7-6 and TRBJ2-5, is GAGVSQSPRYKVTKRGQDVALRCDPISGHVSLYWYRQALGQGPEFLTYFNYEAQQDKSGLPNDRFSAERPEGSISTLTIQRTEQRDSAMYRCASSLDLADQETQYFGPGTRLLVL.

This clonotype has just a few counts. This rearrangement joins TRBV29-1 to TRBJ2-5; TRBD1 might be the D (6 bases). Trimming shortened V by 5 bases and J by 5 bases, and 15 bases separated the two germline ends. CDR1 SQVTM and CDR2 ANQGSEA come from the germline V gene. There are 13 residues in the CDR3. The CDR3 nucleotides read TGCAGCGTTTCGGACAGAGGGAGCGAGACCCAGTACTTC. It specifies CSVSDRGSETQYF.

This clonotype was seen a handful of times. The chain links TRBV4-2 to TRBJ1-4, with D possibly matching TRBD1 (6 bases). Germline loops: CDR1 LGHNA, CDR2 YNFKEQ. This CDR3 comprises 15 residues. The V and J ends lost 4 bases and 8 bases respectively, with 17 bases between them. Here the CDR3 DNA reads TGTGCCAGCAGCCGGCAGGGGCCGGTTTCGGAAAAACTGTTTTTT. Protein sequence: CASSRQGPVSEKLFF.

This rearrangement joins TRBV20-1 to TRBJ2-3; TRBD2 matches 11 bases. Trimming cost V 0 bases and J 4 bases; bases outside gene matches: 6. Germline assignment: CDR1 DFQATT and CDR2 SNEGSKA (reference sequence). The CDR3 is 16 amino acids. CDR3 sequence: CSARDPLAGGPDTQYF. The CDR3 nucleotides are TGCAGTGCTAGAGATCCCCTAGCGGGGGGCCCAGATACGCAGTATTTT.

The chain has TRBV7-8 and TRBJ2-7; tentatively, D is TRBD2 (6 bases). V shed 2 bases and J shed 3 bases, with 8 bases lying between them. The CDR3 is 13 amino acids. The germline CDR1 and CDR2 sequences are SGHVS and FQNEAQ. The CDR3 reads CASSLTSFYEQYF. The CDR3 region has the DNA TGTGCCAGCAGCTTAACTAGCTTCTACGAGCAGTACTTC. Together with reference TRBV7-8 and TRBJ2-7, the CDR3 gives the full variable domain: GAGVSQSPRYKVAKRGQDVALRCDPISGHVSLFWYQQALGQGPEFLTYFQNEAQLDKSGLPSDRFFAERPEGSVSTLKIQRTQQEDSAVYLCASSLTSFYEQYFGPGTRLTVT.